The 5 T cell receptor beta chains below come from one sample, sequenced in a study of T cell repertoires in cytomegalovirus infection. TCRdb itself ran the reads through MiXCR, one entry per CDR3 protein. The data contain fewer than 700,000 distinct CDR3 sequences, around 24% of them singletons. What was sequenced was CD8+ T cells from PBMCs. Receptor source: a human donor in good health (CMV status not recorded). Some clones in this sample may be carry-over from other donors' samples.

The chain joins TRBV6-2 or TRBV6-3 to TRBJ1-2, with 10 bases that match TRBD1. The CDR3 has 13 residues. V was pared by 7 bases and J by 8 bases, with 7 bases of the junction left unmatched. Germline lookup yields CDR1 MNHEY and CDR2 SVGEGT. DNA for the CDR3: TGTGCCAGCATTCCCGGGACAGGGGAAGGCTACACCTTC. This gives the protein CASIPGTGEGYTF.

This clonotype was detected a few times. This chain uses TRBV7-9 with TRBJ2-1; 9 nucleotides agree with TRBD1. This CDR3 spans 15 amino acids. Germline CDR1 is SEHNR and CDR2 is FQNEAQ (reference sequence). After removal of 4 bases from V and 2 bases from J, the junction contained 3 bases not matched to a gene. This CDR3 reads CASSYRDRAYNEQFF. The CDR3 bases are TGTGCCAGCAGCTACCGGGACAGGGCCTACAATGAGCAGTTCTTC.

This clonotype has ten or more counts. The rearrangement joins TRBV12-3 or TRBV12-4 to TRBJ1-1; no definite D call. CDR3 size: 14 residues. The V and J ends lost 1 base and 4 bases respectively, with 10 bases between them. The CDR3 loop reads CASSLVGAVTEAFF. CDR3 nucleotide sequence: TGTGCCAGCAGTTTAGTCGGCGCAGTCACTGAAGCTTTCTTT.

This rearrangement joins TRBV9 to TRBJ2-1; 9 bases agree with TRBD2. The germline CDR1 and CDR2 sequences are SGDLS and YYNGEE. The trim removed 0 bases at V and 7 bases at J, leaving 8 bases unmatched. CDR3 length: 16 amino acids. CDR3 DNA sequence: TGTGCCAGCAGCGTAGAGGCTAGCGGGGCTCGAAATGAGCAGTTCTTC. Translated: CASSVEASGARNEQFF.

V gene TRBV20-1 combines with J gene TRBJ1-2, with D hard to call. Between the trimmed V and J ends, which lost 2 bases and 4 bases, there was a span of 11 bases. CDR1 is DFQATT, CDR2 SNEGSKA, per germline (reference sequence). CDR3 length equals 13 residues. CDR3 DNA: TGCAGTGCTAGACGGTCCCGACCCTATGGCTACACCTTC. Translation: CSARRSRPYGYTF.